This TCR beta chain comes out of a study of a mutant IDH1 vaccine in newly diagnosed glioma. In the study overall: Patients were pretreated with radiotherapy, temozolomide, or both, mostly both.

The length of the CDR3 is 16 residues. V lost 3 bases, J lost 4 bases, and 15 bases lay in between. In germline, CDR1 is WSHSY, CDR2 SAAADI. Assay: immunoSEQ multiplex PCR; the TCRdb copy retains only in-frame clones and omits some. This table holds tens of thousands of clones, about 80% found once. Comments on this clone: What it recognizes is unknown.

The sample's time point: week 5, during vaccination. Vaccination comprised doses that each held 300 ug of mutant IDH1 20-mer peptide, plus topical imiquimod. This specimen was PBMCs, taken from a glioma patient whose treatment included an IDH1 peptide vaccine. This chain uses TRBV10-2 with TRBJ2-2, with a possible D match to TRBD2 (5 bases). The TCR sequence derives from a young woman with glioma. Some clones in this sample may be carry-over from other donors' samples. The CDR3 loop is CASSDYSEVRTGELFF. The CDR3 nucleotides are TGCGCCAGCAGTGATTATTCGGAGGTGCGCACCGGGGAGCTGTTTTTT.